The next 25 T cell receptor beta chains were all read from a single sample in a study of CD4+ T cells in melanoma. Assay: immunoSEQ multiplex PCR; the TCRdb copy retains only in-frame clones and omits some. This table holds fewer than 20,000 clones, approximately 76% found once. Sequenced sample: cells from a culture (not recorded whether cultured in vitro). These receptors originate from a human donor with melanoma.

The J gene is TRBJ2-3, the V gene TRBV29-1; D uncertain. V shed 3 bases and J shed 2 bases, with 0 bases lying between them. The CDR3 totals 10 residues. Germline-derived CDR1 and CDR2 are SQVTM and ANQGSEA. The CDR3 sequence is CSVDTDTQYF. In DNA form, the CDR3 reads TGCAGCGTTGACACAGATACGCAGTATTTT.

The chain combines TRBV4-1 with TRBJ1-6; 7 positions agree with TRBD1. J lost 14 bases, V lost 2 bases, and 18 bases had no gene match. The length of the CDR3 is 17 residues. Germline CDR1 and CDR2: MGHRA and YSYEKL. As DNA, the CDR3 is TGCGCCAGCAGCCAAAAAAAGTCACAGGGGACCCCTCGGGCCCTCCACTTT. Translated, it gives CASSQKKSQGTPRALHF.

The chain uses TRBV5-1 and TRBJ1-1; no clear D. Germline-derived CDR1 and CDR2 are SGHRS and YFSETQ. The CDR3 has 15 residues. Between the trimmed V and J ends, which lost 4 bases and 3 bases, there was a span of 16 bases. The CDR3 nucleotides are TGCGCCAGCAGCATTACGACTCATCGGGACACTGAAGCTTTCTTT. This translates into CASSITTHRDTEAFF.

This clone has only one observation. This chain joins TRBV5-1 and TRBJ2-5; unclear D gene. Germline V lookup: CDR1 SGHRS, CDR2 YFSETQ. V lost 1 base to trimming and J lost 2 bases, with 9 bases between them. The CDR3 length is 14 residues. The CDR3, as DNA: TGCGCCAGCAGCTTGAAAGTCAGTCAAGAGACCCAGTACTTC. Translated: CASSLKVSQETQYF.

V and J are TRBV5-1 and TRBJ2-3, with TRBD2 matching 8 bases. The germline V gene encodes CDR1 SGHRS and CDR2 YFSETQ. V dropped 0 bases and J dropped 4; count of bases not matched to a gene: 7. The CDR3 runs 16 residues. CDR3 sequence reads: CASSLVAGAGADTQYF. The CDR3, as DNA: TGCGCCAGCAGCTTGGTGGCAGGAGCGGGGGCAGATACGCAGTATTTT.

The chain has TRBV29-1 and TRBJ2-2, with D possibly TRBD1 on 5 matching bases. Trimming pared 7 bases from V and 6 bases from J, leaving 15 bases between. This CDR3 spans 13 amino acids. Germline CDR1 reads SQVTM; CDR2 reads ANQGSEA. In DNA, the CDR3 is TGCAGCGGCCTTTTCAGGGATGCCGGGGAGCTGTTTTTT. As protein: CSGLFRDAGELFF.

This clone is classed as medium-sized (0.01 to 0.1%). The chain has TRBV7-7 and TRBJ2-3, with D hard to call. The CDR3 has 13 residues. The germline V gene has CDR1 SSHAT and CDR2 FNYEAQ (reference sequence). The V end was cut by 0 bases, the J end by 6 bases, with 7 bases between. Here the CDR3 reads CASSLARRDTQYF. The CDR3 coding sequence is TGTGCCAGCAGCTTAGCGCGAAGGGATACGCAGTATTTT.

The chain carries TRBV18 and TRBJ1-1; 8 nucleotides align to TRBD1. The V and J ends lost 2 bases and 6 bases, in that order; junction bases with no gene match: 5. CDR1 and CDR2 (germline): KGHSH, LQKENI. The CDR3 runs to 14 residues. Here the CDR3 reads CASSPTQGAAEAFF. The CDR3 DNA reads TGTGCCAGCTCACCAACCCAGGGGGCTGCTGAAGCTTTCTTT.

The V gene is TRBV5-1, the J gene TRBJ2-5; 9 nucleotides agree with TRBD1. The CDR3 length is 14 residues. After removal of 5 bases from V and 5 bases from J, the junction contained 7 bases not matched to a gene. CDR1 and CDR2 (germline): SGHRS, YFSETQ. The CDR3 loop is CASRRTGAGETQYF. CDR3 in DNA: TGCGCCAGCAGACGGACAGGGGCAGGGGAGACCCAGTACTTC.

The CDR3 loop reads CASSLAAGGLNEQFF. The CDR3 nucleotides are TGCGCCAGCAGCTTGGCAGCGGGGGGACTCAATGAGCAGTTCTTC. The chain uses TRBV5-1 and TRBJ2-1, with 9 bases that match TRBD2. CDR3 length: 15 amino acids. J lost 6 bases, V lost 0 bases, and 4 bases had no gene match. From germline, CDR1 is SGHRS and CDR2 YFSETQ.

V usage is TRBV21-1 and J usage is TRBJ1-5. TRBV21-1 is tagged as a pseudogene. The CDR3 runs 16 residues. The CDR3 here is CASSKSGQSGNQPQHF. CDR3 in DNA: TGTGCCAGCAGCAAATCGGGGCAGTCCGGCAATCAGCCCCAGCATTTT.

This chain connects TRBV29-1 to TRBJ2-5, with TRBD2 matching 13 bases. The length of the CDR3 is 14 residues. The V gene end was trimmed by 2 bases and the J gene end by 6 bases; junction bases not matched to a gene: 3. From germline, CDR1 is SQVTM and CDR2 ANQGSEA. In nucleotides, the CDR3 is TGCAGCGTTGAAACTAGCGGGGGGGTAAAGACCCAGTACTTC. Amino acids: CSVETSGGVKTQYF.

The chain employs TRBV6-5 and TRBJ2-2; D tentatively fits TRBD1 or TRBD2 (5 bases each). V gave up 6 bases and J gave up 6 bases, with 14 bases separating them. The CDR3 has 14 residues. Germline-derived CDR1 and CDR2 are MNHEY and SVGAGI. CDR3 in amino acids: CASRGPVNSGELFF. Here the CDR3 DNA reads TGTGCCAGCAGGGGACCTGTAAACTCCGGGGAGCTGTTTTTT.

V is TRBV5-4 and J is TRBJ2-3, with D possibly being TRBD1 (6 bases). Trimming took 6 bases from V and 2 from J, leaving 10 bases between them. Germline CDR1 reads SGHNT; CDR2 reads YYREEE (reference sequence). This CDR3 is 13 amino acids long. DNA for the CDR3: TGTGCCAGCAAAGGGGACAACACAGATACGCAGTATTTT. This codes for CASKGDNTDTQYF.

The CDR3, as DNA: TGCGCCACACGGGGGGCGGGGGAGACCCAGTACTTC. It yields the protein CATRGAGETQYF. V gene TRBV4-1 combines with J gene TRBJ2-5; D might be TRBD2 (7 bases). CDR3 size: 12 residues. V lost 10 bases to trimming and J lost 5 bases, with 14 bases between them. Germline lookup yields CDR1 MGHRA and CDR2 YSYEKL.

The chain recombines TRBV28 with TRBJ2-1; perhaps TRBD1 as D (6 bases). The germline CDR1 and CDR2 sequences are MDHEN and SYDVKM. Trimming left V 7 bases short and J 0 bases short, with 19 bases between. The CDR3 is 17 amino acids. In nucleotides, the CDR3 is TGTGCCAGCACCTCCTCCGGGGACACTAGCTCCTACAATGAGCAGTTCTTC. As protein: CASTSSGDTSSYNEQFF.

This chain links TRBV2 with TRBJ2-5; TRBD1 agrees at 8 bases. CDR1 is SNHLY, CDR2 FYNNEI, per germline. V lost 4 bases and J lost 4; bases outside the gene matches: 2. CDR3 size: 13 residues. CDR3 nucleotides: TGTGCCAGCAGTGCAGGGGGCGTAGAGACCCAGTACTTC. This sequence encodes CASSAGGVETQYF.

V gene TRBV7-3 combines with J gene TRBJ2-3; D may be TRBD2 (5 bases). Germline V gene data show CDR1 as SGHTA and CDR2 as FQGTGA. The CDR3 sequence is 14 residues long. V was pared by 3 bases and J by 2 bases, with 9 bases between. CDR3 sequence: CASSLGVNTDTQYF. The CDR3 bases are TGTGCCAGCAGCTTGGGAGTGAACACAGATACGCAGTATTTT.

The CDR3 loop reads CASSPDRVSDTQYF. CDR3 DNA sequence: TGTGCCAGCAGCCCTGACAGGGTATCAGATACGCAGTATTTT. The rearrangement links TRBV6-1 to TRBJ2-3; 7 positions agree with TRBD1. Germline V gene data show CDR1 as MNHNS and CDR2 as SASEGT. The CDR3 is made up of 14 amino acids. The V gene end was trimmed by 6 bases and the J gene end by 4 bases; junction bases not matched to a gene: 7.

This rearrangement joins TRBV18 to TRBJ1-3, with 7 bases that match TRBD1. The V gene's germline CDR1 is KGHSH and CDR2 LQKENI. This CDR3 comprises 17 residues. The ends lost 1 base at V and 1 base at J; junction bases unmatched: 7. The CDR3 bases are TGTGCCAGCTCACCACAAACAGGGGTAATGTCTGGAAACACCATATATTTT. This codes for CASSPQTGVMSGNTIYF.

This clone has just a few counts. The V and J genes are TRBV6-5 and TRBJ2-7, with D maybe TRBD1 (7 bases). Germline loops: CDR1 MNHEY, CDR2 SVGAGI. Trimming removed 8 bases from V and 3 bases from J, with 14 bases in between. The CDR3 covers 13 residues. The CDR3: CASRRDSVYEQYF. CDR3 nucleotide sequence: TGTGCCAGCCGGAGGGACAGTGTCTACGAGCAGTACTTC.

The chain couples TRBV29-1 to TRBJ1-4, with TRBD1 as a possible D gene (5 bases). This CDR3 has 13 amino acids. From germline, CDR1 is SQVTM and CDR2 ANQGSEA. V lost 0 bases and J lost 7, with 9 bases in between. CDR3 protein: CSVEDRESEKLFF. The CDR3 DNA reads as TGCAGCGTTGAAGACAGGGAGAGTGAAAAACTGTTTTTT.

The chain couples TRBV11-1 to TRBJ1-1, with D unclear. This CDR3 has 13 residues. Germline V CDR1 and CDR2: SGHAT, FQDESV (reference sequence). Deletions cut 4 bases from V and 3 bases from J, with 9 bases between. Here the CDR3 DNA reads TGTGCCAGCAGCTCCGTCCTAGACACTGAAGCTTTCTTT. It translates to CASSSVLDTEAFF.

This chain uses TRBV7-9 with TRBJ2-1; no clear D gene. This CDR3 region has 13 residues. V gave up 4 bases and J gave up 1 base, with 5 bases separating them. Germline CDR1 SEHNR, CDR2 FQNEAQ (reference sequence). This CDR3 is CASSYQSYNEQFF. As DNA, the CDR3 is TGTGCCAGCAGCTACCAGTCCTACAATGAGCAGTTCTTC. The full variable domain, its missing parts supplied by reference TRBV7-9 and TRBJ2-1, is DTGVSQNPRHKITKRGQNVTFRCDPISEHNRLYWYRQTLGQGPEFLTYFQNEAQLEKSRLLSDRFSAERPKGSFSTLEIQRTEQGDSAMYLCASSYQSYNEQFFGPGTRLTVL.

V usage is TRBV7-2 and J usage is TRBJ1-3; D is perhaps TRBD1 (6 bases). Germline V gene data show CDR1 as SGHTA and CDR2 as FQGNSA. CDR3 length: 15 amino acids. V lost 2 bases and J 2 bases, leaving 10 bases between the germline ends. CDR3 DNA sequence: TGTGCCAGCAGCTTATCTTGGGACACTGGAAACACCATATATTTT. Amino acids: CASSLSWDTGNTIYF.